These 19 T cell receptor beta chains came from one sample sequenced in a study of blood T cell repertoires in COVID-19. Measured with immunoSEQ multiplex PCR; TCRdb has only the in-frame clones, and not every one. The data show 250,000 or so clones, about 88% seen once. Sample: peripheral blood. These TCRs come from a woman aged 40 to 55 who had recovered from COVID-19.

V is TRBV19 and J is TRBJ1-1, with 7 positions matching TRBD1. Germline assignment: CDR1 LNHDA and CDR2 SQIVND (reference sequence). The CDR3 covers 15 residues. Losses at the gene ends were 6 bases for V and 3 bases for J; bases not matched to a gene: 10. The CDR3 here is CASRGSTGPYTEAFF. The CDR3 DNA reads TGTGCCAGTAGGGGGTCGACAGGGCCCTACACTGAAGCTTTCTTT.

The chain is built from TRBV21-1 and TRBJ2-7; the table calls TRBD2, which could not be checked here. TRBV21-1 is termed a pseudogene. CDR3 length: 15 amino acids. CDR3 loop: CASSKAEQPAYEQYV. DNA of the CDR3: TGTGCCAGCAGCAAAGCGGAGCAGCCAGCCTACGAGCAGTACGTC.

V is TRBV5-1 and J is TRBJ2-1, with a tentative D call TRBD2 (5 bases). Trimming took 2 bases from V and 0 from J, leaving 9 bases between them. The CDR3 extends over 15 amino acids. Germline CDR1 is SGHRS and CDR2 is YFSETQ. The chain's CDR3 is CASSFPRDSYNEQFF. The CDR3 DNA follows: TGCGCCAGCAGCTTCCCCCGGGACTCCTACAATGAGCAGTTCTTC.

The chain has TRBV29-1 and TRBJ2-1, with 7 bases lining up with TRBD2. This CDR3 is built from 15 residues. Trimming removed 6 bases from V and 3 bases from J; junction bases left unmatched: 11. Germline CDR1 and CDR2: SQVTM and ANQGSEA. DNA for the CDR3: TGCAGCGTGCCAGGCGGGGGTAGCCGCTACAATGAGCAGTTCTTC. Encoded protein: CSVPGGGSRYNEQFF.

This clone was seen a few times. This chain joins TRBV7-2 and TRBJ2-1; unclear D gene. The germline gives CDR1 SGHTA, CDR2 FQGNSA. Trimming left V 5 bases short and J 0 bases short, with 8 bases between. This CDR3 is built from 14 residues. The CDR3 is CASSPWASYNEQFF. The CDR3 region has the DNA TGTGCCAGCAGCCCCTGGGCCTCCTACAATGAGCAGTTCTTC.

This clone is a singleton in its sample. The chain carries TRBV4-3 and TRBJ1-1; D is perhaps TRBD1 (6 bases). CDR3 size: 16 residues. Germline assignment: CDR1 LGHNA and CDR2 YSLEER. V was clipped by 1 base and J by 2 bases, with 14 bases between them. The CDR3 DNA sequence: TGCGCCAGCAGCCAAGGTGGGGCAGGGGCCAACACTGAAGCTTTCTTT. Its translation: CASSQGGAGANTEAFF.

This clone appeared a single time. The sample has other DNA sequences that encode this CDR3 too. The chain combines TRBV9 with TRBJ1-2, with D unclear. The CDR3 runs to 14 residues. Germline lookup yields CDR1 SGDLS and CDR2 YYNGEE. Trimming shortened V by 0 bases and J by 5 bases, and 11 bases separated the two germline ends. The CDR3 reads CASSVGGGDYGYTF. CDR3 in DNA: TGTGCCAGCAGCGTAGGTGGCGGGGATTATGGCTACACCTTC. Variable domain in full (rest from reference TRBV9 and TRBJ1-2): DSGVTQTPKHLITATGQRVTLRCSPRSGDLSVYWYQQSLDQGLQFLIQYYNGEERAKGNILERFSAQQFPDLHSELNLSSLELGDSALYFCASSVGGGDYGYTFGSGTRLTVV.

V usage is TRBV19 and J usage is TRBJ1-1; the D is unclear. Germline CDR1 is LNHDA and CDR2 is SQIVND (reference sequence). This CDR3 spans 15 amino acids. Trimming left V 4 bases short and J 1 base short, with 13 bases between. CDR3 DNA sequence: TGTGCCAGTAGTACGTCCCCCCCCGGGAACACTGAAGCTTTCTTT. Protein sequence: CASSTSPPGNTEAFF. Drawing the rest from reference TRBV19 and TRBJ1-1, the complete variable domain is DGGITQSPKYLFRKEGQNVTLSCEQNLNHDAMYWYRQDPGQGLRLIYYSQIVNDFQKGDIAEGYSVSREKKESFPLTVTSAQKNPTAFYLCASSTSPPGNTEAFFGQGTRLTVV.

DNA of the CDR3: TGTGCCAGCAGCCCCATTGCGGGACTAGCTATCAATGAGCAGTTCTTC. It is translated as CASSPIAGLAINEQFF. V usage is TRBV27 and J usage is TRBJ2-1; 9 bases align to TRBD2. CDR3 length: 16 amino acids. Per germline, CDR1 MNHEY and CDR2 SMNVEV (reference sequence). Trimming at V came to 6 bases and at J to 6 bases, leaving 12 bases not matched to a gene.

V usage is TRBV19 and J usage is TRBJ1-6, with unresolved D. Trimming pared 4 bases from V and 12 bases from J, leaving 16 bases between. Germline-derived CDR1 and CDR2 are LNHDA and SQIVND (reference sequence). This CDR3 has 14 residues. The CDR3 nucleotides read TGTGCCAGTAGTACGGGCGGGAAAAGCGGACCCCTCCACTTT. Protein: CASSTGGKSGPLHF.

The V and J genes are TRBV18 and TRBJ2-7; D ambiguous. Germline V gene lookup returns CDR1 KGHSH and CDR2 LQKENI. The CDR3 extends over 14 amino acids. V shed 0 bases and J shed 0 bases, with 6 bases lying between them. The CDR3 DNA reads TGTGCCAGCTCACCACCGACATACTCCTACGAGCAGTACTTC. This sequence encodes CASSPPTYSYEQYF.

This clone was observed a handful of times. CDR3 sequence (DNA): TGTGCCAGCAGCTACAGGGGAACTAATGAAAAACTGTTTTTT. This translates into CASSYRGTNEKLFF. V is TRBV5-6 and J is TRBJ1-4; 7 bases map to TRBD1. J lost 1 base, V lost 3 bases, and 0 bases had no gene match. The length of the CDR3 is 14 residues. Germline CDR1 reads SGHDT; CDR2 reads YYEEEE.

This clone was observed a few times. The gene calls are TRBV27 and TRBJ1-4, with no clear D. Trimming removed 5 bases at V and 8 bases at J, with 15 bases between. The CDR3 runs to 14 residues. The germline gives CDR1 MNHEY, CDR2 SMNVEV (reference sequence). CDR3 coding DNA: TGTGCCAGCAGTCCAACCGGACTTCGGGAAAAACTGTTTTTT. Translation gives CASSPTGLREKLFF. Combining the CDR3 with reference TRBV27 and TRBJ1-4 gives the whole variable domain EAQVTQNPRYLITVTGKKLTVTCSQNMNHEYMSWYRQDPGLGLRQIYYSMNVEVTDKGDVPEGYKVSRKEKRNFPLILESPSPNQTSLYFCASSPTGLREKLFFGSGTQLSVL.

V gene TRBV15 combines with J gene TRBJ2-3, with D possibly TRBD1 on 6 matching bases. The CDR3 loop spans 15 amino acids. CDR1 is LNHNV, CDR2 YYDKDF, per germline (reference sequence). V was shortened by 1 base and J by 2 bases, with 10 bases between the two germline ends. The CDR3 sequence: CATSRVGGPTDTQYF. CDR3 in DNA: TGTGCCACCAGCAGAGTTGGGGGCCCCACAGATACGCAGTATTTT.

This clone turned up a few times. The rearrangement links TRBV6-5 to TRBJ1-1; TRBD1 matches 8 bases. CDR1 is MNHEY and CDR2 is SVGAGI in the germline V gene. After removal of 6 bases from V and 5 bases from J, the junction contained 2 bases not matched to a gene. The length of the CDR3 is 12 residues. The CDR3 is CASSQGATEAFF. The CDR3, as DNA: TGTGCCAGCAGCCAGGGGGCGACTGAAGCTTTCTTT.

V is TRBV7-2 and J is TRBJ1-1, with D possibly matching TRBD1 (5 bases). There are 15 residues in the CDR3. CDR1 and CDR2 from the germline V gene are SGHTA and FQGNSA. The ends were cut back, 5 bases at V and 0 bases at J, with 13 bases in the middle. The CDR3 here is CASSPAGGLNTEAFF. The CDR3, as DNA: TGTGCCAGCAGCCCCGCGGGGGGACTGAACACTGAAGCTTTCTTT.

The chain couples TRBV6-1 to TRBJ2-3; possibly TRBD1 for D (5 bases). Trimming removed 3 bases from V and 4 bases from J, with 11 bases in between. Per the germline V gene, CDR1 is MNHNS and CDR2 is SASEGT. CDR3 length: 14 amino acids. The CDR3 DNA sequence: TGTGCCAGCAGTGAGGGGCTGAGCGCAGATACGCAGTATTTT. Its translation: CASSEGLSADTQYF.

The chain recombines TRBV7-2 with TRBJ1-5; tentative D call: TRBD1 (6 bases). Germline V gene lookup returns CDR1 SGHTA and CDR2 FQGNSA. V was trimmed by 5 bases and J by 4 bases, leaving 15 bases between them. The CDR3 is made up of 15 amino acids. The CDR3 DNA reads TGTGCCAGCAGCCAGGGGCAGGGTCCAAATCAGCCCCAGCATTTT. Translating gives CASSQGQGPNQPQHF.

J is TRBJ2-7 and V is TRBV27; TRBD1 aligns across 7 bases. Germline assignment: CDR1 MNHEY and CDR2 SMNVEV (reference sequence). V was pared by 7 bases and J by 0 bases, with 6 bases of the junction left unmatched. The CDR3 loop spans 14 amino acids. The DNA for the CDR3 is TGTGCCAGCAAGAGGGACAGAAACTCCTACGAGCAGTACTTC. Protein sequence: CASKRDRNSYEQYF.